The sequence of this TCR beta chain was determined in a study of cytomegalovirus exposure and HLA in healthy donors. The PCR used 60 Vbeta and 13 Jbeta primers. Here immunoSEQ multiplex PCR was the method, and the copy in TCRdb shows in-frame clones only, minus some. Of about 180,000 clones listed, around 80% are singletons. Of note for this clone: Its antigen is unidentified.

General study points: The HLA-A and HLA-B alleles of most subjects were reportedly predicted accurately from TCR beta sequences. Within the data, a cluster of highly shared sequence variants was likely a sequencing artifact. Relative to the roughly 690-donor mean, N-insertions were reportedly fewer in an Asian-associated ancestry cluster in a later analysis.

The sample consisted of PBMCs. This clonotype originated in a girl aged 5-17 years in good health and CMV-seropositive.

CDR3 sequence (DNA): TGTGCCAGCAGCTCCCCATCAGGGTCCTACGAGCAGTACTTC. It specifies CASSSPSGSYEQYF. The V call is TRBV7-9, the J call TRBJ2-7; D perhaps matches TRBD1 (5 bases). Germline loops: CDR1 SEHNR, CDR2 FQNEAQ (reference sequence). The CDR3 contains 14 residues. With 4 bases removed from V and 1 base from J, the gap between germline ends came to 11 bases.